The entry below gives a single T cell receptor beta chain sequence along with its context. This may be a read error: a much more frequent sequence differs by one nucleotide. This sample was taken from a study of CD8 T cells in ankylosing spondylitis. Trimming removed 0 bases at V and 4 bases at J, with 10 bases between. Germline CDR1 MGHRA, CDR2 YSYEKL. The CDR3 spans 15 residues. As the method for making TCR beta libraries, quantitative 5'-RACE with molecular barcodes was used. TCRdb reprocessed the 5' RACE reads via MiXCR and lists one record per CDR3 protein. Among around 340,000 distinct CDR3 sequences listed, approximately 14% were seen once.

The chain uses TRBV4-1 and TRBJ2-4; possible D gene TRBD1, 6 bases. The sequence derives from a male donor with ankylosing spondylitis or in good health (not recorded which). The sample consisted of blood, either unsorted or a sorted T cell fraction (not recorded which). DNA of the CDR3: TGCGCCAGCAGCCAAGAACAACAGGGAAAAAACATTCAGTACTTC. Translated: CASSQEQQGKNIQYF.